Reported below is one T cell receptor beta chain. These data belong to a study of blood T cell repertoires in COVID-19. The table came from immunoSEQ multiplex PCR; TCRdb's copy has only in-frame clones and leaves some out. The top ten clones hold approximately 33% of a sample with approximately 11,000 clones, approximately 85% of them seen once. Trimming removed 6 bases from V and 2 bases from J; junction bases left unmatched: 10. Germline CDR1 is MDHEN and CDR2 is SYDVKM. CDR3 length equals 16 residues. The sequence was collected from a man aged 50 to 60 with active COVID-19. The V and J genes are TRBV28 and TRBJ2-1; 7 positions agree with TRBD1. The sample comprised peripheral blood. As DNA, the CDR3 is TGTGCCAGCAGGGGGGACAGTGACGCGGCCTACAATGAGCAGTTCTTC. This encodes CASRGDSDAAYNEQFF.